The subject of this entry is one T cell receptor (beta chain). Its target is unknown. This record belongs to a study of OX40 agonist ivuxolimab in advanced cancers. Looking at the study overall: Patients enrolled in dose escalation were diagnosed with hepatocellular carcinoma, melanoma, renal cell or head and neck cancer. Study-level points and caveats: Dose levels from 0.1 to 3.0 mg/kg saw CD4+ and CD8+ blood T cells expand clonally by week 6.

TCRdb's copy holds only in-frame clones and misses some; the assay was immunoSEQ multiplex PCR. The data show roughly 50,000 clones, with 86% seen just once and roughly 0.99% held by the top ten. The germline gives CDR1 SGHDT, CDR2 YYEEEE. The CDR3 has 15 residues. Trimming stripped 4 bases from V and 0 bases from J, with 8 bases between. The chain has TRBV5-6 and TRBJ2-6; D is ambiguous. The receptor comes from an adult with an advanced solid tumor such as melanoma, head and neck, liver or kidney cancer. Source: CD4+ or CD8+ T cells sorted from blood, taken in a trial of the OX40 agonist ivuxolimab. The CDR3 DNA is TGTGCCAGCAGCCCGGTTGTCTCTGGGGCCAACGTCCTGACTTTC. Its translation: CASSPVVSGANVLTF.